This T cell receptor (beta chain) was profiled in a study of Ad26.COV2.S vaccination and SARS-CoV-2 variants. V was cut by 1 base and J by 2 bases, with 12 bases left in between. The CDR3 has 16 residues. Germline V lookup: CDR1 MGHRA, CDR2 YSYEKL. Libraries were prepared by immunoSEQ multiplex PCR; TCRdb keeps only in-frame clonotypes and omits some of them. The repertoire has a few hundred thousand clones, around 87% of them found once; the top ten carry 3.4%. Treatment denoted: roughly 19 received Ad26.COV2.S at low or high dose, single or two shots; roughly 5 received placebo; per-sample allocation not given. The samples were gathered on day 63 after the first injection of vaccine or placebo.

The genes are TRBV4-1 and TRBJ2-1; no reliable D call. The input for sequencing was peripheral blood, taken in a trial of Ad26.COV2.S vaccine versus placebo. The clonotype originates from a person between 18 and 65 years old who received the Ad26.COV2.S COVID-19 vaccine or a placebo. The CDR3 sequence is CASSQVTRGPYNEQFF. CDR3 sequence (DNA): TGCGCCAGCAGCCAAGTGACAAGAGGACCCTACAATGAGCAGTTCTTC.